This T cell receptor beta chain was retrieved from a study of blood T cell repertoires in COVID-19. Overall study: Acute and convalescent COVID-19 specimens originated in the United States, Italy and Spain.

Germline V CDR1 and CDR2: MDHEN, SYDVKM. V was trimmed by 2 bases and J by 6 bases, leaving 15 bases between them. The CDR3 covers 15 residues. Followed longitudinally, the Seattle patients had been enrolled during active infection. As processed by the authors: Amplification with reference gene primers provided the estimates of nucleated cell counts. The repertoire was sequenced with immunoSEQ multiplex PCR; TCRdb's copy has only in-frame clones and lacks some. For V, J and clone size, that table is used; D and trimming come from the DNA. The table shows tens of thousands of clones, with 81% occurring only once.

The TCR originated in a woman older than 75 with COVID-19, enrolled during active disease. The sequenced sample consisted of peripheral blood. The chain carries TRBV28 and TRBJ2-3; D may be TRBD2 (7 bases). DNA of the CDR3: TGTGCCAGCAGTTTAAGAAGGGGGGGGCCGGATACGCAGTATTTT. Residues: CASSLRRGGPDTQYF.